The present entry profiles one T cell receptor beta chain with its context. Its specificity is unknown. The data originate from a study of T cell responses to AZD1222 COVID-19 vaccine. Study information: Second doses at about 4 or about 12 weeks were pooled.

Some clones are missing from TCRdb's copy, which holds only in-frame ones; the method was immunoSEQ multiplex PCR. The repertoire holds under 200,000 clones, approximately 92% seen once, with 1% to 1.5% in the top ten. Between the trimmed V and J ends, which lost 0 bases and 1 base, there was a span of 10 bases. CDR1 and CDR2 from the germline V gene are SGHVS and FNYEAQ. This CDR3 is 15 amino acids long. Findings and limits, study-wide: Donor demographics were predominantly white British with a female majority; clonal diversity may be underestimated. Dominant CD4 TCR responses targeted spike regions 160-218 and 743-854.

The sample was peripheral blood, taken on day 0 of AZD1222 vaccination. This clonotype was obtained from an adult in good health. This chain links TRBV7-6 with TRBJ2-7; possible D gene TRBD2, 6 bases. CDR3 in DNA: TGTGCCAGCAGCTTAGCGGGGACTGAATCCTACGAGCAGTACTTC. Its protein product is CASSLAGTESYEQYF.